These T cell receptor beta chains were read from a single sample in a study of technical replicates of blood from a handful of donors. Repertoires were generated with immunoSEQ multiplex PCR, while TCRdb's copy carries only in-frame clones and drops some. The sample lists 78,000 or so clones; roughly 90% were seen once. The specimen was T cells isolated from PBMCs. The receptors were gathered from a human donor in good health. The CDR3 runs from the conserved cysteine through the conserved F or W. D genes are given only for firm matches. Some rows mark clone size as missing; the rest say once, few, many or name a class of expanded clone.

abundance	d_gene	v_gene	j_gene	CDR3nt	CDR3aa
-	-	TRBV10-3	TRBJ2-3	TGTGCCATCCAATTAACACTCGGTTCGGGAGATACGCAGTATTTT	CAIQLTLGSGDTQYF
-	TRBD2	TRBV6-1	TRBJ2-2	TGTGCCAGCAGATTAGCGGGAGCGAACACCGGGGAGCTGTTTTTT	CASRLAGANTGELFF
-	TRBD1	TRBV7-3	TRBJ2-7	TGTGCCAGCAGCCTCACCGGGACAGGGTACTACGAGCAGTACTTC	CASSLTGTGYYEQYF
-	-	TRBV28	TRBJ2-7	TGTGCCAGCAGTCCCGGGATACGGACGTACGAGCAGTACTTC	CASSPGIRTYEQYF
-	-	TRBV19	TRBJ2-7	TGTGCCAGTAGTGTCACCGGGATCCCCTACGAGCAGTACTTC	CASSVTGIPYEQYF
-	TRBD2	TRBV10-3	TRBJ2-2	TGTGCCGTAAAGGGACTAGCAGACACCGGGGAGCTGTTTTTT	CAVKGLADTGELFF
-	-	TRBV9	TRBJ1-2	TGTGCCAGCAGCGTAGAGGCCCATGGACAGCTTAACTATGGCTACACCTTC	CASSVEAHGQLNYGYTF
-	-	TRBV27	TRBJ2-3	TGTGCCAGCAGTCACCCCCAGGGGCGGAGTAGCACAGATACGCAGTATTTT	CASSHPQGRSSTDTQYF
-	TRBD1	TRBV6-5	TRBJ2-7	TGTGCCAGCAGCCTCCGGGACAGGGATCTGCGGTACTTC	CASSLRDRDLRYF
-	-	TRBV13	TRBJ2-3	TGTGCCAGCAGTTCCCAGGAACTCACAGATACGCAGTATTTT	CASSSQELTDTQYF
once	-	TRBV27	TRBJ2-1	TGTGCCAGCAGTTTAGGGAGCCTTTACAATGAGCAGTTCTTC	CASSLGSLYNEQFF
-	TRBD2	TRBV4-1	TRBJ2-1	TGCGCCAGCAGCCAGGTGAACCTAGCGGGAGGGCCTAAAGAGTACAATGAGCAGTTCTTC	CASSQVNLAGGPKEYNEQFF
-	-	TRBV6-6	TRBJ2-3	TGTGCCAGCTCTGGAGGGACCACAGATACGCAGTATTTT	CASSGGTTDTQYF
few	-	TRBV7-2	TRBJ1-5	TGTGCCAGCAGCTCTAATGGGGGCAGGTCAGATCAGCCCCAGCATTTT	CASSSNGGRSDQPQHF
-	-	TRBV9	TRBJ1-5	TGTGCCAGCAGCGTTGGAGGGGATAGCAATCAGCCCCAGCATTTT	CASSVGGDSNQPQHF
-	TRBD2	TRBV19	TRBJ2-1	TGTGCCAGTAGTATTCTGCCGACTAGCCCTCCGGATGAGCAGTTCTTC	CASSILPTSPPDEQFF
-	-	TRBV4-1	TRBJ2-7	TGCGCCAGCAGCCAAGGGCCAGCCTACGAGCAGTACTTC	CASSQGPAYEQYF
-	-	TRBV30	TRBJ1-5	TGTGCCTGGAGTCTAAAACAGGGCCTTCAGCCCCAGCATTTT	CAWSLKQGLQPQHF
-	-	TRBV12-5	TRBJ1-1	TGTGCTAGTGGTTACACCAAGAACACTGAAGCTTTCTTT	CASGYTKNTEAFF
-	-	TRBV7-9	TRBJ2-4	TGTGCCAGCAGCTTGGCCCTCGGGGTCGACATTCAGTACTTC	CASSLALGVDIQYF
once	-	TRBV7-2	TRBJ1-2	TGTGCCAGCAGCTTAGCGCAGGGGAACTATGGCTACACCTTC	CASSLAQGNYGYTF
-	TRBD1	TRBV6-1	TRBJ1-2	TGTGCCAGCAGGGACAGGGGATATGGCTACACCTTC	CASRDRGYGYTF
-	TRBD2	TRBV9	TRBJ2-3	TGTGCCAGCAGCCTAAGGACTAGCGGGACCGGTACGCAGTATTTT	CASSLRTSGTGTQYF
-	TRBD1	TRBV10-3	TRBJ1-4	TGTGCCATCAGTGAAGGACAGGGAATCAACGAAAAACTGTTTTTT	CAISEGQGINEKLFF
-	TRBD1	TRBV28	TRBJ1-5	TGTGCCAGCAGCCCCACTCCGGGACAGCACGGCCAGCCCCAGCATTTT	CASSPTPGQHGQPQHF
-	TRBD1	TRBV27	TRBJ1-4	TGTGCCAGCAGTTTAGGCCCTGACAGGGCACAGGAAAAACTGTTTTTT	CASSLGPDRAQEKLFF
-	TRBD1	TRBV19	TRBJ1-2	TGTGCCAGTAGTACCGGGACAGGCTCGGTTTATGGCTACACCTTC	CASSTGTGSVYGYTF
-	TRBD2	TRBV5-1	TRBJ2-3	TGCGCCAGCCGACTAGCGGGACTCACAGATACGCAGTATTTT	CASRLAGLTDTQYF
-	-	TRBV7-6	TRBJ2-7	TGTGCCAGCATTGGAGGTGAGACTACATCCTACGAGCAGTACTTC	CASIGGETTSYEQYF
-	-	TRBV27	TRBJ1-1	TGTGCCAGCAGTAGAGGTCGGGGCACTGAAGCTTTCTTT	CASSRGRGTEAFF
-	-	TRBV30	TRBJ1-5	TGTGCCTGGGGCACGGGGAGCAATCAGCCCCAGCATTTT	CAWGTGSNQPQHF
once	TRBD1	TRBV7-6	TRBJ2-5	TGTGCCAGCAGCTTAGGAACAGGGGGTGAGACCCAGTACTTC	CASSLGTGGETQYF
-	-	TRBV4-1	TRBJ2-1	TGCGCCAGCAGCCAAGGAAGGGGGTATGATGAGCAGTTCTTC	CASSQGRGYDEQFF
-	-	TRBV6-1	TRBJ1-5	TGTGCCAGCAGTGAATACAGGGTTCCCAATCAGCCCCAGCATTTT	CASSEYRVPNQPQHF